This T cell receptor beta chain emerged from a study of blood T cell repertoires in COVID-19. As for the study in general: From the United States, Italy and Spain came samples of acute and convalescent COVID-19. The analysed material was cDNA or gDNA that came from T cells, B-cell-depleted T cells, or PBMCs.

J gave up 4 bases and V 1 base, and 14 bases lay outside the gene matches. Germline loops: CDR1 SGHRS, CDR2 YFSETQ. This CDR3 is built from 18 residues. Authors' methods: Amplification with reference gene primers provided the estimates of nucleated cell counts. Clones were read by immunoSEQ multiplex PCR, and TCRdb kept only the in-frame ones, dropping some. D and trimming come from the DNA, and the V and J calls and clone size come from that table. The repertoire holds tens of thousands of clones, with around 90% as singletons. Source material: peripheral blood. The chain carries TRBV5-1 and TRBJ2-5, with TRBD2 matching 9 bases. The receptor was isolated from a man aged 45-65 years with active COVID-19. The CDR3 reads CASSLSRRGGPGAETQYF. The CDR3 DNA is TGCGCCAGCAGCTTGTCCCGGCGGGGGGGCCCGGGGGCAGAGACCCAGTACTTC.